Described below is a single TCR beta chain sequence and its context. Its antigen remains unknown. There are 13 residues in the CDR3. CDR1 and CDR2 (germline): SGHDT, YYEEEE. V shed 3 bases and J shed 6 bases, with 13 bases lying between them. This entry comes from a study of cytomegalovirus exposure and HLA in healthy donors. Findings and caveats of the study: It was only CMV serostatus that was available as immune exposure information. Reports state that TCR beta sequences accurately predicted most subjects' HLA-A and HLA-B alleles. The study listed roughly 150 cytomegalovirus-associated TCR beta chains. When analyzed later, a missense DCLRE1C variant was found to be linked to TCR beta V- and J-gene trimming.

PCR used 60 Vbeta primers and 13 Jbeta primers. The table came from immunoSEQ multiplex PCR; TCRdb's copy has only in-frame clones and leaves some out. The sample carries fewer than 350,000 clones, about 90% recorded once. The clonotype comes from a woman aged 18-29 years in good health and CMV-seronegative. The sequencing input was PBMCs. The chain links TRBV5-6 to TRBJ2-7, with D tentatively TRBD1 (5 bases). DNA for the CDR3: TGTGCCAGCAGCTCGTACACAGGAGCCGAGCAGTACTTC. Translated, it gives CASSSYTGAEQYF.